The clone carrying this TCR beta chain occurred once. The data are from a study of blood T cell repertoires in COVID-19. Between the trimmed V and J ends, which lost 0 bases and 8 bases, there was a span of 16 bases. The CDR3 runs 15 residues. From germline, CDR1 is MNHEY and CDR2 SVGAGI. Repertoires were generated with immunoSEQ multiplex PCR, while TCRdb's copy carries only in-frame clones and drops some. The data contain under 300,000 clones, 80% to 90% of them seen just once; the ten biggest clones take up about 4%. The chain carries TRBV6-5 and TRBJ1-2, with no clear D. This receptor was obtained from a man aged 50 or older with acute or convalescent COVID-19. The sample was peripheral blood. The CDR3 nucleotides read TGTGCCAGCAGTTACTCGGAACGCCCGGGGAGGGGCTACACCTTC. Its protein is CASSYSERPGRGYTF.